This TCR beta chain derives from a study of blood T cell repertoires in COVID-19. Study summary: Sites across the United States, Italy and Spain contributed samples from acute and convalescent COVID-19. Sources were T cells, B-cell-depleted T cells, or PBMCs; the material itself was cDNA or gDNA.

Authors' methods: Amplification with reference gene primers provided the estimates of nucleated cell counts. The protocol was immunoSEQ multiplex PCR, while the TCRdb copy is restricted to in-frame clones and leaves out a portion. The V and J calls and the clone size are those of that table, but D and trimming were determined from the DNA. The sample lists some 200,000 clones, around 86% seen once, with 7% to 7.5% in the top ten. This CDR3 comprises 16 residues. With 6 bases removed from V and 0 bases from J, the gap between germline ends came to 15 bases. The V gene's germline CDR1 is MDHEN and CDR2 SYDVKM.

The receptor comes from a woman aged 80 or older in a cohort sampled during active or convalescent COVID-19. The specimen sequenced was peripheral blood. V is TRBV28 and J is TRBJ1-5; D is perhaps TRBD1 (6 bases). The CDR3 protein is CASSPVGANSNQPQHF. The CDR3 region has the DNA TGTGCCAGCAGCCCGGTGGGGGCAAATAGCAATCAGCCCCAGCATTTT.